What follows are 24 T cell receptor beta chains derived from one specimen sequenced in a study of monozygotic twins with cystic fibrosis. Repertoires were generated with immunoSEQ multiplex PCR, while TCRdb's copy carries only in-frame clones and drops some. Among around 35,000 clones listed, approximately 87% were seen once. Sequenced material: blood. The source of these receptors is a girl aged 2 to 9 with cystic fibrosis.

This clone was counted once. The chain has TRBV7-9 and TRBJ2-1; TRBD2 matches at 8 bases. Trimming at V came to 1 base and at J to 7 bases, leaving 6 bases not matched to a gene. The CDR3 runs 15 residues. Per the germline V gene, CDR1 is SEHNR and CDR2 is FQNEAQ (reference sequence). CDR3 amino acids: CASSLVVSGGNEQFF. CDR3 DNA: TGTGCCAGCAGCTTAGTAGTGAGCGGGGGTAATGAGCAGTTCTTC. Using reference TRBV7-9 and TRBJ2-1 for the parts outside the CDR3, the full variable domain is DTGVSQNPRHKITKRGQNVTFRCDPISEHNRLYWYRQTLGQGPEFLTYFQNEAQLEKSRLLSDRFSAERPKGSFSTLEIQRTEQGDSAMYLCASSLVVSGGNEQFFGPGTRLTVL.

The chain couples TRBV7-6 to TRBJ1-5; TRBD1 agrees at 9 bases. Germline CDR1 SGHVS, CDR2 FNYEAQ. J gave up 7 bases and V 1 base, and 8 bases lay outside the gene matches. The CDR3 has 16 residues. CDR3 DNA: TGTGCCAGCAGCTTAGGAGGACAGGGGACGGGACAGCCCCAGCATTTT. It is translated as CASSLGGQGTGQPQHF.

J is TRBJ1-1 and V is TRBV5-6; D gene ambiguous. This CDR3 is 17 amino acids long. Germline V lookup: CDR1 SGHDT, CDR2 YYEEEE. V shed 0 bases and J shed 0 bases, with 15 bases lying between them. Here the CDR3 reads CASSLEGRSGMNTEAFF. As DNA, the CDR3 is TGTGCCAGCAGCTTGGAGGGCAGGAGCGGGATGAACACTGAAGCTTTCTTT.

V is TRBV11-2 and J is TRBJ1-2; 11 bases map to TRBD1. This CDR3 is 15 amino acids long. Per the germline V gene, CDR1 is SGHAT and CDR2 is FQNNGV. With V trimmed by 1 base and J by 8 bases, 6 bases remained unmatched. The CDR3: CASSLGLGQGGGYTF. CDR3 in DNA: TGTGCCAGCAGCTTAGGATTGGGACAGGGGGGAGGCTACACCTTC.

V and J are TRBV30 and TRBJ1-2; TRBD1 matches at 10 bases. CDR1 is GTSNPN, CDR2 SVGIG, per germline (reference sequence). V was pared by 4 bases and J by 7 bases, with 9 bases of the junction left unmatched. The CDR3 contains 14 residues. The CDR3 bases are TGTGCCTGGATCCCGGGACAGGGGACGCGTGGCTACACCTTC. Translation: CAWIPGQGTRGYTF.

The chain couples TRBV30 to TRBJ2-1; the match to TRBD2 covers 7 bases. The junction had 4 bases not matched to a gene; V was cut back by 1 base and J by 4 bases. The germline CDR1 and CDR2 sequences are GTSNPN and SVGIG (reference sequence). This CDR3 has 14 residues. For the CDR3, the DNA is TGTGCCTGGAGTGGGGTTAGCGGGTACAATGAGCAGTTCTTC. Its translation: CAWSGVSGYNEQFF.

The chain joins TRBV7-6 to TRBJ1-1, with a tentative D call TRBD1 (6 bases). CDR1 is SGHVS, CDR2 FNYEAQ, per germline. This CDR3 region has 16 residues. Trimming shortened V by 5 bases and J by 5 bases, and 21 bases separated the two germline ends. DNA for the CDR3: TGTGCCAGCAGCCTGTATGGGGGCAGGGAAGGGACTGAAGCTTTCTTT. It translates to CASSLYGGREGTEAFF.

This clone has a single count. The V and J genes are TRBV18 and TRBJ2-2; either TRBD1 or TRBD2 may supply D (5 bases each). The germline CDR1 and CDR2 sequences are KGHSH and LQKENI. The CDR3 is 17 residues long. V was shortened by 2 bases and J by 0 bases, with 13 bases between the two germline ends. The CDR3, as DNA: TGTGCCAGCTCACCAATAAGGGGAGACGCGAACACCGGGGAGCTGTTTTTT. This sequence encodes CASSPIRGDANTGELFF.

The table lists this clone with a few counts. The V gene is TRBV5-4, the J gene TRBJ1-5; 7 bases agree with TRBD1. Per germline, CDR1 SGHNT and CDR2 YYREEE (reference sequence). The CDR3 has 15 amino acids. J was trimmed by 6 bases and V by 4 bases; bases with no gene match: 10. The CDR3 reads CASSSTGEVGQPQHF. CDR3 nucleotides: TGTGCCAGCAGCAGTACAGGGGAGGTAGGTCAGCCCCAGCATTTT.

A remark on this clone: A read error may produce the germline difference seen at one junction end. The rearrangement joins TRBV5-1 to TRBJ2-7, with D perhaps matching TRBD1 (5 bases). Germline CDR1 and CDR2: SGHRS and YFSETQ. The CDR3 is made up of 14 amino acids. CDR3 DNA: TGCGCCAGCACCTTGGGGCCCACCGGGTACGAGCAGTACTTC. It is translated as CASTLGPTGYEQYF.

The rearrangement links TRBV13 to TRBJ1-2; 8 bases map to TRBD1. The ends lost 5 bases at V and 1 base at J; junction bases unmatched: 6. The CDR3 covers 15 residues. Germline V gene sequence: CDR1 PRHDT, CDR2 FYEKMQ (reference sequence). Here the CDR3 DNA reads TGTGCCAGCAGCCAAATTACAGGGGGTAACTATGGCTACACCTTC. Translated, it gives CASSQITGGNYGYTF.

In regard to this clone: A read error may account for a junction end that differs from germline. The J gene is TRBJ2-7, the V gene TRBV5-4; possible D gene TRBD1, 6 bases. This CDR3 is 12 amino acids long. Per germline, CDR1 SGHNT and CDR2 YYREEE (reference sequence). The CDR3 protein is CASSLEQQGQNF. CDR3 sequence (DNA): TGTGCCAGCAGCTTGGAGCAACAGGGTCAGAACTTC.

The CDR3 sequence is CAWQSSSYNEQFF. CDR3 DNA sequence: TGTGCCTGGCAATCGAGCTCCTACAATGAGCAGTTCTTC. The chain joins TRBV30 to TRBJ2-1; D is unclear. Trimming stripped 5 bases from V and 0 bases from J, with 8 bases between. Germline CDR1 reads GTSNPN; CDR2 reads SVGIG (reference sequence). The CDR3 covers 13 residues. The complete variable domain, with remaining parts taken from reference TRBV30 and TRBJ2-1, reads SQTIHQWPATLVQPVGSPLSLECTVEGTSNPNLYWYRQAAGRGLQLLFYSVGIGQISSEVPQNLSASRPQDRQFILSSKKLLLSDSGFYLCAWQSSSYNEQFFGPGTRLTVL.

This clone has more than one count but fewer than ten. The CDR3 bases are TGTGCCAGCAGCCCGGCCGGACAGTCCTATGGCTACACCTTC. Protein: CASSPAGQSYGYTF. The gene calls are TRBV14 and TRBJ1-2; TRBD1 might be the D (6 bases). The V end lost 4 bases, the J end lost 4 bases, and 13 bases lay between the germline ends. The CDR3 covers 14 residues. The germline V gene encodes CDR1 SGHDN and CDR2 FVKESK. The entire variable domain, with the rest obtained from reference TRBV14 and TRBJ1-2, is as follows: EAGVTQFPSHSVIEKGQTVTLRCDPISGHDNLYWYRRVMGKEIKFLLHFVKESKQDESGMPNNRFLAERTGGTYSTLKVQPAELEDSGVYFCASSPAGQSYGYTFGSGTRLTVV.

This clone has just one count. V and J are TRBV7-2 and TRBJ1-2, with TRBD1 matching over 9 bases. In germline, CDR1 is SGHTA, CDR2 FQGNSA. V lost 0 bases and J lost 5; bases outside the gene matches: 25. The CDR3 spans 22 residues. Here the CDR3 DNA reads TGTGCCAGCAGCTTAGCGAACGACCTTTCGGGACAGGGATACCTTGTTGGGTATGGCTACACCTTC. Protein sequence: CASSLANDLSGQGYLVGYGYTF.

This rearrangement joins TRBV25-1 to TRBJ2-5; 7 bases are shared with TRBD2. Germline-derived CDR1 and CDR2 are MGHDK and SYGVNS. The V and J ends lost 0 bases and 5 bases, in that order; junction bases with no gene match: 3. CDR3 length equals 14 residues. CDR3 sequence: CASSEYGGRETQYF. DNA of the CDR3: TGTGCCAGCAGTGAATACGGGGGGAGGGAGACCCAGTACTTC.

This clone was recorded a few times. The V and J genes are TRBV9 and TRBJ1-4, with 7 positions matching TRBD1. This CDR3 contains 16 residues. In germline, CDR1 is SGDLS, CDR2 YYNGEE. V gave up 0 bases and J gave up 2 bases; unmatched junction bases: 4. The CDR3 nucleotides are TGTGCCAGCAGCGTAGGCAACAGGGGTACTAATGAAAAACTGTTTTTT. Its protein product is CASSVGNRGTNEKLFF.

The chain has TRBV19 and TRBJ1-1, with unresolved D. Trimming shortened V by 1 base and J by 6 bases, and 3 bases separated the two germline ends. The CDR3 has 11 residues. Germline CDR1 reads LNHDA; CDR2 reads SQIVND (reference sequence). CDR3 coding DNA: TGTGCCAGTAGTATAGGCCCTGAAGCTTTCTTT. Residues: CASSIGPEAFF.

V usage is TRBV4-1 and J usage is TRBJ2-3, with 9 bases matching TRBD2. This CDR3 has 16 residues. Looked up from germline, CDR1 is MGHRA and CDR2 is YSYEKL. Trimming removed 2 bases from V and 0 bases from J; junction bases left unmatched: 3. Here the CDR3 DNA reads TGCGCCAGCAGCCAACTTAGCGGGGGAAGCACAGATACGCAGTATTTT. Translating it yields CASSQLSGGSTDTQYF.

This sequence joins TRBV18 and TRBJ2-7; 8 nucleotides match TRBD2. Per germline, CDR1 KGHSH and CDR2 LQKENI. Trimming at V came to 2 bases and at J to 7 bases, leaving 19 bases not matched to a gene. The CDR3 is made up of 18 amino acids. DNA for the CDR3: TGTGCCAGCTCACCAATAACTCTAAGGACTAGCTGGACCTCGGAGCAGTACTTC. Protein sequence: CASSPITLRTSWTSEQYF.

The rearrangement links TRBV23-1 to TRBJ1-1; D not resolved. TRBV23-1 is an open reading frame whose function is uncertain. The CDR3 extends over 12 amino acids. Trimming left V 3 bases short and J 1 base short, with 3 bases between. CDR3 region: CASSQGNTEAFF. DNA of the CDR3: TGCGCCAGCAGTCAGGGGAACACTGAAGCTTTCTTT.

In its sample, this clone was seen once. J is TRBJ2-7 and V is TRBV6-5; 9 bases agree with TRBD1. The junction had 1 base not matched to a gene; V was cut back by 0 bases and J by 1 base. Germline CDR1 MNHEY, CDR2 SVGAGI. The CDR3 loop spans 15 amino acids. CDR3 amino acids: CASSYSGQGSYEQYF. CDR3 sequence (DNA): TGTGCCAGCAGTTACTCGGGACAGGGTTCCTACGAGCAGTACTTC.

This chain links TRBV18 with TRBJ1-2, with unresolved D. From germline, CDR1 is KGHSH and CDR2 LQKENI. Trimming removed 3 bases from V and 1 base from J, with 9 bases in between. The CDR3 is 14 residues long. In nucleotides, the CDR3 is TGTGCCAGCTCACCCAATACAGTTAACTATGGCTACACCTTC. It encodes CASSPNTVNYGYTF.

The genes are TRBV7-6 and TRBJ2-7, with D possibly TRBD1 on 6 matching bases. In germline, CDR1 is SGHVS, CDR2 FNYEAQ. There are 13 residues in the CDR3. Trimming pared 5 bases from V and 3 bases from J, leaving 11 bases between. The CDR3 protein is CASSTTGYYEQYF. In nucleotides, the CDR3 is TGTGCCAGCAGCACCACAGGGTACTACGAGCAGTACTTC. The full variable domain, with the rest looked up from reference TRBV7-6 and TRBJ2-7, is GAGVSQSPRYKVTKRGQDVALRCDPISGHVSLYWYRQALGQGPEFLTYFNYEAQQDKSGLPNDRFSAERPEGSISTLTIQRTEQRDSAMYRCASSTTGYYEQYFGPGTRLTVT.